Below are 30 T cell receptor beta chains sequenced from a single sample in a study of shared clonotypes between healthy human individuals. TCRdb keeps only in-frame clones here, not all; method: immunoSEQ multiplex PCR. The sample shows under 1,100,000 clones, about 75% of them seen only once. Source material: memory CD4+ T cells sorted from blood. The subset is: CD45RA-negative fraction. The receptors here all came from a man in his late teens or twenties in good health.

The J gene is TRBJ2-1, the V gene TRBV21-1; the D call in the table, TRBD2, was not verified against the DNA. TRBV21-1 is shown as a pseudogene. The length of the CDR3 is 17 residues. The CDR3 DNA follows: TGTGCCAGCAGCAATGTTTTCGGGGGTATGTCCTACAATGAGCAGTTCTTC. It specifies CASSNVFGGMSYNEQFF.

J is TRBJ2-1 and V is TRBV7-2; 8 positions match TRBD2. Germline V CDR1 and CDR2: SGHTA, FQGNSA. The trim removed 5 bases at V and 6 bases at J, leaving 6 bases unmatched. CDR3 length equals 14 residues. CDR3 DNA: TGTGCCAGCAGCGCCCGGGGGGGGTCCAATGAGCAGTTCTTC. Translation: CASSARGGSNEQFF.

V gene TRBV4-3 combines with J gene TRBJ2-5; D gene uncertain. With the DNA end fitting TRBJ2-7 better, the J assignment may be wrong. CDR1 LGHNA and CDR2 YSLEER come from the germline V gene. The CDR3 spans 15 residues. CDR3 residues: CASSRDPQPSYEQYF. The CDR3 nucleotides read TGCGCCAGCAGCCGGGATCCCCAGCCCTCCTACGAGCAGTACTTC.

The J gene is TRBJ1-5, the V gene TRBV28, with D possibly matching TRBD1 (5 bases). The V gene lost 2 bases and the J gene lost 4 bases, with 12 bases spanning the gap. CDR1 MDHEN and CDR2 SYDVKM come from the germline V gene. This CDR3 has 15 amino acids. The CDR3 DNA follows: TGTGCCAGCAGTTTAAACGGGGGGGGTAATCAGCCCCAGCATTTT. Translation: CASSLNGGGNQPQHF.

Note on this clone: Only one base separates this from a far larger clonotype, so it likely reflects a read error. The same CDR3 arises from other DNA sequences in this sample as well. The chain combines TRBV6-1 with TRBJ1-1; D unresolved. Deletions cut 6 bases from V and 1 base from J, with 3 bases between. The germline V gene has CDR1 MNHNS and CDR2 SASEGT. The CDR3 has 11 amino acids. The CDR3 DNA sequence: TGTGCCAGCAGCGGGAACACTGAAGCTTTCTTT. The encoded protein is CASSGNTEAFF.

This clone was counted between two and nine times. The gene calls are TRBV9 and TRBJ1-3, with D unclear. The CDR3 loop spans 16 amino acids. Trimming shortened V by 3 bases and J by 4 bases, and 17 bases separated the two germline ends. Germline V gene lookup returns CDR1 SGDLS and CDR2 YYNGEE. CDR3 protein: CASSGDKPGSGNTIYF. DNA for the CDR3: TGTGCCAGCAGCGGCGACAAGCCTGGATCCGGAAACACCATATATTTT.

The chain is built from TRBV5-4 and TRBJ2-5; D remains unclear. V was clipped by 2 bases and J by 2 bases, with 7 bases between them. The CDR3 consists of 13 residues. The germline CDR1 and CDR2 sequences are SGHNT and YYREEE (reference sequence). The DNA for the CDR3 is TGTGCCAGCAGCTTTGGCCTACAAGAGACCCAGTACTTC. It translates to CASSFGLQETQYF.

This rearrangement joins TRBV5-1 to TRBJ2-3; D unresolved. The ends were cut back, 5 bases at V and 4 bases at J, with 14 bases in the middle. The CDR3 has 14 residues. CDR1 is SGHRS and CDR2 is YFSETQ in the germline V gene. For the CDR3, the DNA is TGCGCCAGCAGTACACGGTCATCTTCAGATACGCAGTATTTT. Its protein is CASSTRSSSDTQYF.

This chain connects TRBV6-1 to TRBJ1-1; D perhaps matches TRBD1 (5 bases). Germline CDR1 and CDR2: MNHNS and SASEGT. V lost 6 bases and J 2 bases, leaving 16 bases between the germline ends. The CDR3 contains 15 residues. CDR3 sequence: CASRTQAGGNTEAFF. DNA for the CDR3: TGTGCCAGCAGGACACAGGCGGGGGGAAACACTGAAGCTTTCTTT.

In nucleotides, the CDR3 is TGTGCCAGTAGTATAAGTTCGGGGACAGGGGGCTCCGAGCAGTACTTC. The encoded protein is CASSISSGTGGSEQYF. J is TRBJ2-7 and V is TRBV19; 12 bases match TRBD1. With V trimmed by 2 bases and J by 6 bases, 8 bases remained unmatched. From germline, CDR1 is LNHDA and CDR2 SQIVND (reference sequence). The CDR3 contains 16 residues.

This clone is a singleton in its sample. J is TRBJ2-7 and V is TRBV6-6, with D possibly being TRBD2 (6 bases). V was pared by 6 bases and J by 0 bases, with 12 bases between. The germline V gene encodes CDR1 MNHNY and CDR2 SVGAGI (reference sequence). The CDR3 is 14 residues long. The CDR3 is CASSSPTSSYEQYF. Written as DNA, the CDR3 is TGTGCCAGCAGCTCCCCGACTAGCTCCTACGAGCAGTACTTC.

The CDR3 nucleotides are TGTGCCAGCAGTTTCGGCCCGGAGGTCAGTGGAAACACCATATATTTT. It codes for CASSFGPEVSGNTIYF. V is TRBV28 and J is TRBJ1-3; D gene unclear. This CDR3 contains 16 residues. Germline V gene data show CDR1 as MDHEN and CDR2 as SYDVKM. Trimming removed 3 bases from V and 3 bases from J, with 15 bases in between.

J is TRBJ2-2 and V is TRBV7-9; 11 bases map to TRBD1. There are 17 residues in the CDR3. With V trimmed by 4 bases and J by 4 bases, 8 bases remained unmatched. The V gene's germline CDR1 is SEHNR and CDR2 FQNEAQ (reference sequence). CDR3 loop: CASSSGKGQGGTGELFF. The CDR3 DNA follows: TGTGCCAGCAGCTCCGGAAAGGGACAGGGGGGCACCGGGGAGCTGTTTTTT. The complete variable domain, with remaining parts taken from reference TRBV7-9 and TRBJ2-2, reads DTGVSQNPRHKITKRGQNVTFRCDPISEHNRLYWYRQTLGQGPEFLTYFQNEAQLEKSRLLSDRFSAERPKGSFSTLEIQRTEQGDSAMYLCASSSGKGQGGTGELFFGEGSRLTVL.

The table lists this clone with a count of one. This rearrangement joins TRBV27 to TRBJ1-2, with 9 bases aligning to TRBD1. The CDR3 covers 16 residues. The junction had 10 bases not matched to a gene; V was cut back by 3 bases and J by 5 bases. The germline V gene has CDR1 MNHEY and CDR2 SMNVEV (reference sequence). CDR3 in amino acids: CASSLQNPGQGYGYTF. In DNA, the CDR3 is TGTGCCAGCAGTTTGCAGAACCCGGGACAGGGTTATGGCTACACCTTC.

The rearrangement uses TRBV19 and TRBJ1-5; 7 nucleotides match TRBD1. The CDR3 is made up of 13 amino acids. Germline V gives CDR1 LNHDA, CDR2 SQIVND (reference sequence). V was pared by 5 bases and J by 7 bases, with 5 bases of the junction left unmatched. CDR3 sequence: CASSLQGGQPQHF. CDR3 in DNA: TGTGCCAGTAGTCTCCAGGGGGGACAGCCCCAGCATTTT.

This clone occurred a few times. The CDR3 DNA sequence: TGCGCCAGCAGCTTGGAAGGGGTAGGCACTGAAGCTTTCTTT. It specifies CASSLEGVGTEAFF. The rearrangement links TRBV5-1 to TRBJ1-1; D perhaps matches TRBD1 (5 bases). The V gene lost 0 bases and the J gene lost 4 bases, with 10 bases spanning the gap. This CDR3 spans 14 amino acids. CDR1 and CDR2 (germline): SGHRS, YFSETQ.

The sample holds a few counts of this clone. This sequence joins TRBV4-3 and TRBJ2-7, with 8 bases lining up with TRBD1. Trimming cost V 0 bases and J 3 bases; bases outside gene matches: 7. Looked up from germline, CDR1 is LGHNA and CDR2 is YSLEER. The CDR3 sequence is 16 residues long. The DNA for the CDR3 is TGCGCCAGCAGCCAAGATCTGACAGGGGATTTCTACGAGCAGTACTTC. Translated, it gives CASSQDLTGDFYEQYF.

The rearrangement uses TRBV2 and TRBJ2-7, with 11 bases that match TRBD2. Germline lookup yields CDR1 SNHLY and CDR2 FYNNEI. Trimming took 6 bases from V and 6 from J; bases not matched to a gene: 7. The CDR3 runs to 14 residues. The CDR3 reads CASSTTSGRSEQYF. The CDR3 DNA reads TGTGCCAGCAGCACCACTAGCGGGAGAAGCGAGCAGTACTTC.

This clone was counted a single time. The genes are TRBV2 and TRBJ1-1; D ambiguous. Germline V CDR1 and CDR2: SNHLY, FYNNEI. V was shortened by 2 bases and J by 4 bases, with 11 bases between the two germline ends. The CDR3 spans 14 residues. DNA of the CDR3: TGTGCCAGCAGTGAACAATCCCGGGGCACTGAAGCTTTCTTT. Translated: CASSEQSRGTEAFF.

The V gene is TRBV7-9, the J gene TRBJ2-1; 9 bases align to TRBD2. Germline CDR1 SEHNR, CDR2 FQNEAQ (reference sequence). This CDR3 has 12 amino acids. After removal of 2 bases from V and 13 bases from J, the junction contained 3 bases not matched to a gene. CDR3 bases: TGTGCCAGCAGCTTACAGGGACTAGCCCAGTTCTTC. Translating gives CASSLQGLAQFF.

V is TRBV6-1 and J is TRBJ1-2; 7 bases align to TRBD1. V lost 6 bases, J lost 6 bases, and 7 bases stayed unmatched. Germline CDR1 reads MNHNS; CDR2 reads SASEGT. This CDR3 region has 13 residues. The DNA for the CDR3 is TGTGCCAGCAGCGAGACAGGGTACGATGGCTACACCTTC. Translation gives CASSETGYDGYTF.

J is TRBJ2-5 and V is TRBV23-1, with TRBD2 matching 11 bases. The J call may be wrong; the DNA end is better matched by TRBJ2-7. TRBV23-1 is placed among ORFs of uncertain function. CDR3 size: 17 residues. The chain's CDR3 is CASSQAGLAVDSYEQYF. The CDR3 DNA follows: TGCGCCAGCAGTCAAGCGGGACTAGCGGTTGACTCCTACGAGCAGTACTTC.

The V gene is TRBV7-2, the J gene TRBJ2-1; TRBD2 agrees at 8 bases. The germline V gene has CDR1 SGHTA and CDR2 FQGNSA. Unmatched junction bases numbered 1, after V lost 2 bases and J lost 4 bases. The CDR3 totals 14 residues. The CDR3 reads CASSLRGGYNEQFF. DNA of the CDR3: TGTGCCAGCAGCTTACGGGGGGGTTACAATGAGCAGTTCTTC.

V and J are TRBV15 and TRBJ2-5; TRBD2 is a possible D gene (7 bases). CDR3 length: 14 amino acids. With 5 bases removed from V and 5 bases from J, the gap between germline ends came to 15 bases. Germline values: CDR1 LNHNV, CDR2 YYDKDF (reference sequence). This chain's CDR3 is CATSLRGGVETQYF. CDR3 coding DNA: TGTGCCACCAGCCTAAGAGGGGGGGTCGAGACCCAGTACTTC.

The chain links TRBV6-5 to TRBJ1-4, with a possible D match to TRBD1 (5 bases). The germline V gene encodes CDR1 MNHEY and CDR2 SVGAGI. The CDR3 loop spans 13 amino acids. V was trimmed by 6 bases and J by 7 bases, leaving 12 bases between them. The CDR3 reads CASRPGGSEKLFF. CDR3 in DNA: TGTGCCAGCAGACCCGGGGGGAGTGAAAAACTGTTTTTT.

This chain connects TRBV19 to TRBJ2-5, with 7 nucleotides matching TRBD2. The CDR3 runs to 13 residues. Germline loops: CDR1 LNHDA, CDR2 SQIVND (reference sequence). Unmatched junction bases numbered 6, after V lost 6 bases and J lost 5 bases. The DNA of the CDR3 is TGTGCCAGTAGGACGCAGGGAGGGGAGACCCAGTACTTC. It translates to CASRTQGGETQYF.

About this clone itself: Other DNA sequences in this specimen translate into the identical CDR3. The chain's CDR3 is CASSPSGGSYEQYF. CDR3 nucleotides: TGTGCCAGCAGTCCCTCAGGAGGATCCTACGAGCAGTACTTC. The chain links TRBV7-2 to TRBJ2-7; D possibly corresponds to TRBD2 (5 bases). Germline CDR1 reads SGHTA; CDR2 reads FQGNSA. The CDR3 sequence is 14 residues long. Trimming took off 6 bases at V and 1 base at J, with 13 bases between the two ends.

This chain joins TRBV18 and TRBJ2-1, with D possibly being TRBD2 (6 bases). V gave up 4 bases and J gave up 0 bases, with 7 bases separating them. Germline-derived CDR1 and CDR2 are KGHSH and LQKENI. This CDR3 has 14 residues. CDR3 sequence (DNA): TGTGCCAGCTCACTCGGGAGCTCCTACAATGAGCAGTTCTTC. It translates to CASSLGSSYNEQFF.

This clone was seen only a few times. The identical CDR3 is also encoded by other nucleotide sequences in the sample. J is TRBJ1-6 and V is TRBV2, with unresolved D. Per germline, CDR1 SNHLY and CDR2 FYNNEI. Trimming cost V 2 bases and J 7 bases, with 3 bases left between them. This CDR3 spans 12 amino acids. The DNA for the CDR3 is TGTGCCAGCAGTGAAAACAATTCACCCCTCCACTTT. Residues: CASSENNSPLHF. Supplemented by reference TRBV2 and TRBJ1-6, the full variable domain reads EPEVTQTPSHQVTQMGQEVILRCVPISNHLYFYWYRQILGQKVEFLVSFYNNEISEKSEIFDDQFSVERPDGSNFTLKIRSTKLEDSAMYFCASSENNSPLHFGNGTRLTVT.

The sample holds one count of this clone. The chain uses TRBV11-2 and TRBJ1-5, with D tentatively TRBD1 (5 bases). The CDR3 loop spans 14 amino acids. The germline gives CDR1 SGHAT, CDR2 FQNNGV. The V end was cut by 4 bases, the J end by 3 bases, with 10 bases between. The CDR3 region has the DNA TGTGCCAGCAGCTGGGGACCGCTCAATCAGCCCCAGCATTTT. It translates to CASSWGPLNQPQHF. The variable domain in full, completed from reference TRBV11-2 and TRBJ1-5, reads EAGVAQSPRYKIIEKRQSVAFWCNPISGHATLYWYQQILGQGPKLLIQFQNNGVVDDSQLPKDRFSAERLKGVDSTLKIQPAKLEDSAVYLCASSWGPLNQPQHFGDGTRLSIL.